These 17 T cell receptor beta chains originate from one sample sequenced in a study of T-cell memory formation after mild COVID-19. TCRdb ran MiXCR on the 5' RACE reads and lists one entry per CDR3 protein. The sample has about 14,000 distinct CDR3 sequences, about 20% seen once. The sequenced sample was PBMCs or a T cell subset sorted from them (not recorded which). The receptor set was obtained from an adult woman who had mild COVID-19 (a few samples of this study predate the infection). Cell type and time point are not known.

This clonotype was picked up many times. The J gene is TRBJ1-1, the V gene TRBV7-9; TRBD1 matches at 7 bases. The CDR3 totals 14 residues. J lost 12 bases, V lost 4 bases, and 14 bases had no gene match. CDR1 is SEHNR, CDR2 FQNEAQ, per germline (reference sequence). CDR3 bases: TGTGCCAGCAGCTCCCCGGACAGGACCGCCGGAACTTTCTTT. This translates into CASSSPDRTAGTFF.

This clonotype was seen a few times. The chain combines TRBV12-3 or TRBV12-4 with TRBJ2-3; no reliable D call. CDR3 length equals 15 residues. Between the trimmed V and J ends, which lost 3 bases and 0 bases, there was a span of 10 bases. The CDR3 coding sequence is TGTGCCAGCAGTTTTTATAAAACTAGCACAGATACGCAGTATTTT. As protein: CASSFYKTSTDTQYF.

This clonotype was observed at least ten times. This sequence joins TRBV12-3 or TRBV12-4 and TRBJ1-5, with 9 bases that match TRBD1. This CDR3 has 16 amino acids. J lost 1 base, V lost 6 bases, and 7 bases had no gene match. The CDR3 sequence is CASSRRTGVSNQPQHF. The CDR3, as DNA: TGTGCCAGCAGCCGGAGGACAGGGGTAAGCAATCAGCCCCAGCATTTT.

The table lists this clonotype with many counts. The V call is TRBV20-1, the J call TRBJ2-1; 11 bases line up with TRBD2. The junction had 9 bases not matched to a gene; V was cut back by 0 bases and J by 8 bases. The length of the CDR3 is 16 residues. CDR1 and CDR2 (germline): DFQATT, SNEGSKA (reference sequence). CDR3 bases: TGCAGTGCTAGAGATAGCGGGGGGGCGATCAACCATGAGCAGTTCTTC. This encodes CSARDSGGAINHEQFF.

This clonotype has ten or more counts. The chain links TRBV30 to TRBJ2-7; TRBD2 agrees at 8 bases. The V gene end was trimmed by 1 base and the J gene end by 3 bases; junction bases not matched to a gene: 8. Per germline, CDR1 GTSNPN and CDR2 SVGIG (reference sequence). The CDR3 is 15 amino acids. This CDR3 reads CAWSGVTSVIYEQYF. For the CDR3, the DNA is TGTGCCTGGAGTGGGGTGACTAGCGTTATCTACGAGCAGTACTTC.

This clonotype was found many times. The chain combines TRBV12-3 or TRBV12-4 with TRBJ2-5; 10 bases line up with TRBD1. After removal of 0 bases from V and 7 bases from J, the junction contained 8 bases not matched to a gene. The CDR3 spans 16 residues. CDR3 in amino acids: CASSLARTGGLGTQYF. The CDR3 DNA is TGTGCCAGCAGTTTAGCCCGGACAGGGGGTTTAGGGACCCAGTACTTC.

This clonotype was found many times. The chain combines TRBV10-3 with TRBJ2-5; tentative D call: TRBD2 (5 bases). The germline V gene has CDR1 ENHRY and CDR2 SYGVKD. Trimming removed 0 bases at V and 4 bases at J, with 12 bases between. The CDR3 totals 15 residues. CDR3 sequence: CAISESGGPGETQYF. The CDR3 bases are TGTGCCATCAGTGAGTCAGGAGGCCCAGGAGAGACCCAGTACTTC.

This clonotype was counted ten times or more. The chain joins TRBV2 to TRBJ2-2, with 11 bases that match TRBD1. This CDR3 contains 17 residues. CDR1 is SNHLY, CDR2 FYNNEI, per germline. The V gene end was trimmed by 5 bases and the J gene end by 2 bases; junction bases not matched to a gene: 7. CDR3 sequence (DNA): TGTGCCAGCAGTTGGACAGGGGGCGAAGTTAACACCGGGGAGCTGTTTTTT. Translating gives CASSWTGGEVNTGELFF. Using reference TRBV2 and TRBJ2-2 for the parts outside the CDR3, the full variable domain is EPEVTQTPSHQVTQMGQEVILRCVPISNHLYFYWYRQILGQKVEFLVSFYNNEISEKSEIFDDQFSVERPDGSNFTLKIRSTKLEDSAMYFCASSWTGGEVNTGELFFGEGSRLTVL.

In its sample, this clonotype was seen many times. The chain employs TRBV7-2 and TRBJ1-2; weak D call: TRBD1 (5 bases). Germline CDR1 reads SGHTA; CDR2 reads FQGNSA. V gave up 3 bases and J gave up 0 bases, with 11 bases separating them. The CDR3 contains 15 residues. The CDR3 loop reads CASSLGPSPNYGYTF. DNA for the CDR3: TGTGCCAGCAGCTTGGGGCCGAGCCCTAACTATGGCTACACCTTC.

V is TRBV12-3 or TRBV12-4 and J is TRBJ2-4; possible D gene TRBD1, 5 bases. Trimming pared 3 bases from V and 1 base from J, leaving 13 bases between. The length of the CDR3 is 16 residues. This CDR3 reads CASSFTAGLAKNIQYF. The CDR3 DNA reads TGTGCCAGCAGTTTTACAGCAGGGTTGGCCAAAAACATTCAGTACTTC.

In this sample, this clonotype turned up many times. The chain carries TRBV29-1 and TRBJ1-5; 8 bases agree with TRBD1. The junction had 14 bases not matched to a gene; V was cut back by 3 bases and J by 7 bases. CDR3 length: 16 residues. Per the germline V gene, CDR1 is SQVTM and CDR2 is ANQGSEA. The CDR3 region is CSVDTLPQGAGQPQHF. DNA for the CDR3: TGCAGCGTTGATACCCTGCCCCAGGGGGCCGGACAGCCCCAGCATTTT.

This chain uses TRBV6-4 with TRBJ2-6, with 11 bases matching TRBD1. Trimming removed 5 bases from V and 5 bases from J; junction bases left unmatched: 8. This CDR3 comprises 17 residues. The germline V gene encodes CDR1 MRHNA and CDR2 SNTAGT. The CDR3 bases are TGTGCCAGCAGTCCGCGGACAGGGGGCGTGCGGGCCAACGTCCTGACTTTC. Translated: CASSPRTGGVRANVLTF.

This clonotype was counted ten times or more. This rearrangement joins TRBV5-1 to TRBJ2-7; 12 nucleotides align to TRBD2. The trim removed 2 bases at V and 5 bases at J, leaving 8 bases unmatched. The CDR3 has 16 residues. Looked up from germline, CDR1 is SGHRS and CDR2 is YFSETQ. DNA for the CDR3: TGCGCCAGCAGCTTACAGACTAGCGGGGGCGTCGACGAGCAGTACTTC. It codes for CASSLQTSGGVDEQYF. The full variable domain, completed using reference TRBV5-1 and TRBJ2-7, is KAGVTQTPRYLIKTRGQQVTLSCSPISGHRSVSWYQQTPGQGLQFLFEYFSETQRNKGNFPGRFSGRQFSNSRSEMNVSTLELGDSALYLCASSLQTSGGVDEQYFGPGTRLTVT.

This clonotype has ten or more counts. This chain links TRBV5-5 with TRBJ1-2; 7 bases are a match to TRBD1. The CDR3 runs to 15 residues. V gave up 3 bases and J gave up 8 bases; unmatched junction bases: 13. Germline-derived CDR1 and CDR2 are SGHKS and YYEKEE (reference sequence). This CDR3 is CASSSRRDSLEGYTF. The CDR3 bases are TGTGCCAGCAGCTCCCGCCGGGACAGCCTTGAGGGCTACACCTTC.

For this clonotype: Its ends do not fully match the called genes, so a read error is possible. V gene TRBV4-1 combines with J gene TRBJ2-5; 7 nucleotides agree with TRBD1. From germline, CDR1 is MGHRA and CDR2 YSYEKL. CDR3 size: 15 residues. The CDR3 region has the DNA TGCGCCAGCAGCAAAGATAGGGACAGAATGGGGACCCAGTACTTC. This gives the protein CASSKDRDRMGTQYF.

Ten or more counts support this clonotype. This chain links TRBV6-2 or TRBV6-3 with TRBJ2-1; TRBD2 agrees at 7 bases. This CDR3 is built from 16 residues. V was clipped by 2 bases and J by 4 bases; unmatched bases: 8. The germline V gene has CDR1 MNHEY and CDR2 SVGEGT. CDR3 protein: CASSYGAGEIYNEQFF. Here the CDR3 DNA reads TGTGCCAGCAGTTACGGCGCGGGGGAGATTTACAATGAGCAGTTCTTC.

The genes are TRBV10-3 and TRBJ1-5; D may be TRBD1 (5 bases). The CDR3 extends over 14 amino acids. Trimming removed 3 bases from V and 3 bases from J, with 9 bases in between. The V gene's germline CDR1 is ENHRY and CDR2 SYGVKD. This CDR3 reads CAISELGDNQPQHF. In DNA form, the CDR3 reads TGTGCCATCAGTGAATTGGGGGACAATCAGCCCCAGCATTTT.